These T cell receptor beta chains were read from a single sample in a study of PD-L1 blockade in urothelial cancer. Only in-frame clones appear in the TCRdb table, and some are missing; sequencing was by immunoSEQ multiplex PCR. Of 35,000 to 40,000 clones detected, 75% to 90% appear once; the ten largest clones hold roughly 23%. The sample consisted of PBMCs, taken around atezolizumab (anti-PD-L1) treatment. Receptors originate from a man between 60 and 70 years old with urothelial cancer. The CDR3 runs from the conserved cysteine through the conserved F or W. A D gene is named only where the DNA matches it firmly. Clone size is given for some rows only: seen once, a few or many times, or a class if the clone is expanded.

D gene,J gene,clone size,V gene,CDR3 protein,CDR3 DNA
TRBD2,TRBJ2-1,.,TRBV5-1,CASSLLGRTLAGADNEQFF,TGCGCCAGCAGCTTGTTGGGGAGGACACTAGCGGGAGCTGACAATGAGCAGTTCTTC
.,TRBJ1-6,medium-sized,TRBV4-2,CASSPRGESSYNSPLHF,TGTGCCAGCAGCCCGCGGGGGGAAAGCTCCTATAATTCACCCCTCCACTTT
.,TRBJ1-4,.,TRBV2,CASSDEQDLDEKLFF,TGTGCCAGCAGTGACGAGCAGGACTTAGATGAAAAACTGTTTTTT
TRBD1,TRBJ2-5,.,TRBV18,CASSPYRGQETQYF,TGTGCCAGCTCACCATACAGGGGGCAAGAGACCCAGTACTTC
TRBD2,TRBJ2-1,.,TRBV5-4,CASSMRTSGVSEQFF,TGTGCCAGCAGCATGAGGACTAGCGGGGTTAGTGAGCAGTTCTTC
TRBD1,TRBJ1-5,.,TRBV11-2,CASSAGGQGATQPQHF,TGTGCCAGCAGCGCCGGGGGACAGGGGGCGACTCAGCCCCAGCATTTT
.,TRBJ2-7,.,TRBV2,CASRAGIARDEQYF,TGTGCCAGCAGGGCCGGGATTGCAAGGGACGAGCAGTACTTC
TRBD2,TRBJ2-7,.,TRBV7-9,CASSSGGTSGSYEQYF,TGTGCCAGCAGCAGCGGCGGGACTAGCGGGAGTTACGAGCAGTACTTC
TRBD1,TRBJ2-4,.,TRBV4-1,CASSQDDRVSIQYF,TGCGCCAGCAGCCAAGATGACAGGGTGAGCATTCAGTACTTC
.,TRBJ1-3,.,TRBV7-9,CASSLGTAGNTIYF,TGTGCCAGCAGCCTAGGGACTGCTGGAAACACCATATATTTT
TRBD1,TRBJ1-6,.,TRBV7-2,CASGDRVVQGNSPLHF,TGTGCCAGCGGGGACAGGGTAGTACAGGGTAATTCACCCCTCCACTTT
TRBD1,TRBJ2-3,once,TRBV5-1,CASSLPGQGVGDTQYF,TGCGCCAGCAGCTTACCGGGACAGGGGGTTGGAGATACGCAGTATTTT
TRBD2,TRBJ2-4,.,TRBV7-2,CASSFGLAGGLNIQYF,TGTGCCAGCAGCTTCGGACTAGCGGGAGGGTTAAACATTCAGTACTTC
.,TRBJ2-7,.,TRBV19,CASSSRAFYEQYF,TGTGCCAGTAGTTCCAGGGCGTTCTACGAGCAGTACTTC
.,TRBJ2-2,.,TRBV15,CATSRAETGNTGELFF,TGTGCCACCAGCAGAGCAGAGACAGGGAACACCGGGGAGCTGTTTTTT
TRBD1,TRBJ2-7,.,TRBV11-2,CASSLLRGRTSYEQYF,TGTGCCAGCAGCCTTCTCAGGGGGCGAACCTCCTACGAGCAGTACTTC
TRBD2,TRBJ2-7,.,TRBV5-8,CASTRPGGSYEQYF,TGTGCCAGCACCCGCCCGGGGGGAAGCTACGAGCAGTACTTC
TRBD1,TRBJ1-3,medium-sized,TRBV7-3,CASSLTPGGSGNTIYF,TGTGCCAGCAGCTTGACCCCAGGGGGCTCTGGAAACACCATATATTTT
.,TRBJ2-1,.,TRBV5-1,CASSLVAGSSYNEQFF,TGCGCCAGCAGCTTGGTTGCGGGGAGCTCCTACAATGAGCAGTTCTTC
.,TRBJ2-7,.,TRBV14,CASSQGVLYEQYF,TGTGCCAGCAGCCAAGGTGTACTCTACGAGCAGTACTTC
.,TRBJ2-7,.,TRBV7-2,CASSLGGAGYEQYF,TGTGCCAGCAGCTTGGGGGGGGCGGGCTACGAGCAGTACTTC
.,TRBJ1-6,.,TRBV6-6,CASSYSPPGSPLHF,TGTGCCAGCAGTTACTCCCCACCGGGTTCACCCCTCCACTTT
.,TRBJ2-7,.,TRBV5-4,CASSSSGVRSTGEQYF,TGTGCCAGCAGCTCCTCAGGGGTGAGATCAACTGGCGAGCAGTACTTC
.,TRBJ1-1,few,TRBV10-1,CASSVSRVNTEAFF,TGCGCCAGCAGTGTGAGCAGGGTGAACACTGAAGCTTTCTTT
.,TRBJ2-4,.,TRBV7-2,CASSLGGRLAKNIQYF,TGTGCCAGCAGCTTAGGAGGGAGGCTAGCCAAAAACATTCAGTACTTC
.,TRBJ1-4,.,TRBV30,CAWNGRGGDEKLFF,TGTGCCTGGAATGGTCGGGGGGGAGATGAAAAACTGTTTTTT
TRBD1,TRBJ2-7,.,TRBV9,CASSVGQGGYEQYF,TGTGCCAGCAGCGTAGGACAGGGGGGCTACGAGCAGTACTTC
TRBD1,TRBJ1-1,.,TRBV7-8,CASSSDRATEAFF,TGTGCCAGCAGCTCGGACAGGGCCACTGAAGCTTTCTTT